This entry lists 27 T cell receptor beta chains sequenced from one sample in a study of cytomegalovirus exposure and HLA in healthy donors. Primers: 60 Vbeta forward and 13 Jbeta reverse. Profiled with immunoSEQ multiplex PCR; TCRdb holds only in-frame clones, not every one. The sample has about 130,000 clones; 75% to 85% are singletons. The sample was PBMCs. The receptors shown here come from a male donor in good health and CMV-seronegative.

The sample holds a few counts of this clone. This sequence joins TRBV4-3 and TRBJ1-6; tentative D call: TRBD1 (6 bases). The CDR3 has 15 amino acids. Per germline, CDR1 LGHNA and CDR2 YSLEER. V gave up 0 bases and J gave up 10 bases, with 13 bases separating them. The CDR3 DNA reads TGCGCCAGCAGCCAAGATGCACAGGGCAGCTCACCCCTCCACTTT. Translating gives CASSQDAQGSSPLHF.

This clone has just a few counts. The chain joins TRBV5-5 to TRBJ1-5, with D unresolved. The germline V gene encodes CDR1 SGHKS and CDR2 YYEKEE (reference sequence). The germline V and J ends were trimmed by 0 bases and 0 bases, with 10 bases remaining between them. This CDR3 is built from 16 residues. This CDR3 reads CASSLAGGRSNQPQHF. CDR3 in DNA: TGTGCCAGCAGCTTGGCCGGAGGGCGTAGCAATCAGCCCCAGCATTTT.

The chain has TRBV11-2 and TRBJ1-6, with D perhaps TRBD1 (6 bases). This CDR3 spans 16 amino acids. Germline-derived CDR1 and CDR2 are SGHAT and FQNNGV. V gave up 4 bases and J gave up 6 bases, with 16 bases separating them. The CDR3 DNA reads as TGTGCCAGCAGCTCCAACCCCTCGGACAGTAATTCACCCCTCCACTTT. Its protein is CASSSNPSDSNSPLHF.

The CDR3 region is CASSHSLPGVTEAFF. CDR3 coding DNA: TGTGCCAGCAGCCATTCACTTCCGGGGGTCACTGAAGCTTTCTTT. The genes are TRBV7-9 and TRBJ1-1; the D gene is possibly TRBD1 (5 bases). Per germline, CDR1 SEHNR and CDR2 FQNEAQ (reference sequence). The CDR3 length is 15 residues. Trimming cost V 5 bases and J 4 bases, with 17 bases left between them.

This clone showed up just a few times. The V gene is TRBV7-2, the J gene TRBJ2-7, with 9 positions matching TRBD2. The CDR3 is 14 amino acids. CDR1 is SGHTA and CDR2 is FQGNSA in the germline V gene. The trim removed 5 bases at V and 6 bases at J, leaving 8 bases unmatched. CDR3 region: CASSVSGTSSEQYF. The CDR3 region has the DNA TGTGCCAGCAGCGTATCCGGGACTAGCTCCGAGCAGTACTTC.

The chain recombines TRBV6-1 with TRBJ2-3, with D possibly matching TRBD2 (7 bases). V was pared by 4 bases and J by 0 bases, with 11 bases between. The CDR3 length is 15 residues. CDR1 and CDR2 (germline): MNHNS, SASEGT. CDR3 DNA: TGTGCCAGCAGTGCCCGGGGGGCCAGCACAGATACGCAGTATTTT. Its translation is CASSARGASTDTQYF.

About this clone itself: The same CDR3 is also encoded by other DNA sequences in this sample. V gene TRBV27 combines with J gene TRBJ2-7; 10 nucleotides line up with TRBD1. The CDR3 spans 14 residues. Per the germline V gene, CDR1 is MNHEY and CDR2 is SMNVEV (reference sequence). With V trimmed by 5 bases and J by 4 bases, 5 bases remained unmatched. The CDR3 nucleotides read TGTGCCAGCAGTCTCGGACAGGGGGGTTACGAGCAGTACTTC. As protein: CASSLGQGGYEQYF.

The gene calls are TRBV5-8 and TRBJ1-4, with D possibly TRBD1 on 6 matching bases. The CDR3 has 17 amino acids. Germline assignment: CDR1 SGHTS and CDR2 YDEGEE. The V and J ends lost 0 bases and 0 bases respectively, with 12 bases between them. CDR3: CASSLGQVLATNEKLFF. CDR3 sequence (DNA): TGTGCCAGCAGCTTGGGACAGGTCCTAGCAACTAATGAAAAACTGTTTTTT.

The chain joins TRBV6-6 to TRBJ2-7; a possible D gene is TRBD2 (6 bases). The CDR3 runs to 14 residues. From germline, CDR1 is MNHNY and CDR2 SVGAGI (reference sequence). The V gene lost 4 bases and the J gene lost 6 bases, with 16 bases spanning the gap. CDR3 bases: TGTGCCAGCAGTTCTTCTGGAGGGGAGGTCGAGCAGTACTTC. Its translation is CASSSSGGEVEQYF.

The V gene is TRBV19, the J gene TRBJ2-3; D call uncertain. The CDR3 runs 11 residues. The V gene lost 10 bases and the J gene lost 4 bases, with 9 bases spanning the gap. From germline, CDR1 is LNHDA and CDR2 SQIVND (reference sequence). The CDR3, as DNA: TGTGCCACAGGCAAGGCAGATACGCAGTATTTT. Translation gives CATGKADTQYF.

The J gene is TRBJ2-5, the V gene TRBV4-1; 12 bases map to TRBD2. With V trimmed by 1 base and J by 2 bases, 11 bases remained unmatched. Germline CDR1 is MGHRA and CDR2 is YSYEKL. The CDR3 has 19 amino acids. CDR3 region: CASSQARASGGVGQETQYF. As DNA, the CDR3 is TGCGCCAGCAGCCAAGCGAGGGCTAGCGGGGGGGTAGGGCAAGAGACCCAGTACTTC.

The genes are TRBV9 and TRBJ2-3; weak D call: TRBD1 (5 bases). CDR3 length equals 16 residues. V was pared by 0 bases and J by 5 bases, with 16 bases between. Germline CDR1 and CDR2: SGDLS and YYNGEE. CDR3: CASSVGDSEFLDTQYF. The CDR3 region has the DNA TGTGCCAGCAGCGTAGGCGACAGCGAATTTTTAGATACGCAGTATTTT.

This chain uses TRBV7-2 with TRBJ1-1, with D perhaps TRBD1 (6 bases). Germline CDR1 is SGHTA and CDR2 is FQGNSA. CDR3 size: 13 residues. Trimming pared 5 bases from V and 2 bases from J, leaving 9 bases between. The chain's CDR3 is CASSGRGNTEAFF. CDR3 bases: TGTGCCAGCAGCGGCAGGGGCAACACTGAAGCTTTCTTT.

The chain employs TRBV7-2 and TRBJ1-5, with D possibly being TRBD1 (6 bases). Trimming pared 1 base from V and 2 bases from J, leaving 12 bases between. There are 16 residues in the CDR3. Germline CDR1 and CDR2: SGHTA and FQGNSA. The CDR3 DNA reads TGTGCCAGCAGCTTAGGCACAGGGTACCGCAATCAGCCCCAGCATTTT. Its translation is CASSLGTGYRNQPQHF.

This chain links TRBV30 with TRBJ1-4; D is ambiguous. CDR1 and CDR2 from the germline V gene are GTSNPN and SVGIG (reference sequence). V was cut by 2 bases and J by 0 bases, with 10 bases left in between. This CDR3 has 15 amino acids. CDR3 coding DNA: TGTGCCTGGAGTCCATTTGGCCCAACTAATGAAAAACTGTTTTTT. It specifies CAWSPFGPTNEKLFF.

V gene TRBV25-1 combines with J gene TRBJ1-2; D unclear. Per the germline V gene, CDR1 is MGHDK and CDR2 is SYGVNS. V lost 6 bases and J 6 bases, leaving 17 bases between the germline ends. The CDR3 is 14 residues long. CDR3 sequence: CASSSPEGPDGYTF. DNA of the CDR3: TGTGCCAGCAGCTCCCCAGAGGGTCCCGATGGCTACACCTTC.

This clone has more than one count but fewer than ten. The chain has TRBV4-2 and TRBJ1-1, with D maybe TRBD1 (6 bases). V was shortened by 0 bases and J by 0 bases, with 11 bases between the two germline ends. The CDR3 extends over 16 amino acids. Germline-derived CDR1 and CDR2 are LGHNA and YNFKEQ. CDR3 DNA sequence: TGTGCCAGCAGCCAAGATGAGGGGGAACTGAACACTGAAGCTTTCTTT. Its protein is CASSQDEGELNTEAFF.

CDR3 sequence reads: CASSTGGPRNSPLHF. In DNA form, the CDR3 reads TGTGCCAGCAGCACAGGGGGCCCACGAAATTCACCCCTCCACTTT. The rearrangement joins TRBV7-9 to TRBJ1-6; 9 nucleotides align to TRBD1. Losses at the gene ends were 5 bases for V and 7 bases for J; bases not matched to a gene: 6. This CDR3 comprises 15 residues. CDR1 and CDR2 (germline): SEHNR, FQNEAQ (reference sequence).

V is TRBV6-5 and J is TRBJ2-5; TRBD2 aligns across 12 bases. Germline assignment: CDR1 MNHEY and CDR2 SVGAGI. This CDR3 has 16 residues. V was clipped by 2 bases and J by 4 bases; unmatched bases: 5. The CDR3: CASSYLPSGGGETQYF. Written as DNA, the CDR3 is TGTGCCAGCAGTTACCTCCCTAGCGGGGGGGGAGAGACCCAGTACTTC.

The rearrangement links TRBV2 to TRBJ2-7, with TRBD1 matching over 10 bases. V shed 6 bases, J shed 1 base, and the junction held 6 bases outside the gene matches. The CDR3 contains 15 residues. In germline, CDR1 is SNHLY, CDR2 FYNNEI. The CDR3 DNA follows: TGTGCCAGCAGCCGGACAGGGGGGATATCCTACGAGCAGTACTTC. Its translation is CASSRTGGISYEQYF.

This CDR3 reads CASSRGTGESNEKLFF. In DNA form, the CDR3 reads TGTGCCAGCAGCCGGGGGACAGGAGAGTCTAATGAAAAACTGTTTTTT. The chain links TRBV5-4 to TRBJ1-4; 8 positions match TRBD1. Germline lookup yields CDR1 SGHNT and CDR2 YYREEE (reference sequence). The V segment lost 4 bases and the J segment 3 bases; nucleotides outside the gene matches: 8. CDR3 size: 16 residues.

The rearrangement links TRBV10-1 to TRBJ2-5, with no clear D. The CDR3 runs 12 residues. Germline lookup yields CDR1 WNHNN and CDR2 SYGVQD (reference sequence). V lost 3 bases and J 4 bases, leaving 6 bases between the germline ends. The CDR3 nucleotides are TGCGCCAGCAGTGAAACAGTAGAGACCCAGTACTTC. The encoded protein is CASSETVETQYF.

This clone was recorded once. The CDR3 region has the DNA TGTGCCAGCAGTAAAAATACCGGGACAGGGATTTTTACGTCCGGGGAGCTGTTTTTT. Translated: CASSKNTGTGIFTSGELFF. The chain uses TRBV7-8 and TRBJ2-2; 9 bases match TRBD1. Germline CDR1 and CDR2: SGHVS and FQNEAQ. This CDR3 has 19 residues. With 6 bases clipped from V and 6 bases from J, the junction kept 20 bases outside the gene matches.

The sample holds a few counts of this clone. This chain links TRBV5-6 with TRBJ1-5, with D maybe TRBD1 (5 bases). The CDR3 totals 19 residues. Germline V gene sequence: CDR1 SGHDT, CDR2 YYEEEE. V shed 0 bases and J shed 2 bases, with 21 bases lying between them. The CDR3: CASSLGGVRGLGGNQPQHF. CDR3 DNA: TGTGCCAGCAGCTTGGGAGGAGTGCGGGGACTAGGGGGCAATCAGCCCCAGCATTTT.

The chain carries TRBV7-2 and TRBJ2-1; weak D call: TRBD2 (6 bases). This CDR3 region has 15 residues. The germline V and J ends were trimmed by 5 bases and 8 bases, with 19 bases remaining between them. In germline, CDR1 is SGHTA, CDR2 FQGNSA. The CDR3 DNA reads TGTGCCAGCAGCGGCCTGGGCGGGGTCGGCTATGAGCAGTTCTTC. This translates into CASSGLGGVGYEQFF.

V and J are TRBV30 and TRBJ1-2; tentative D call: TRBD1 (5 bases). The V end was cut by 5 bases, the J end by 4 bases, with 11 bases between. Germline V gives CDR1 GTSNPN, CDR2 SVGIG (reference sequence). This CDR3 region has 12 residues. CDR3 sequence: CAWAGVGYGYTF. The DNA of the CDR3 is TGTGCCTGGGCGGGGGTAGGCTATGGCTACACCTTC.

This chain connects TRBV4-2 to TRBJ1-4; 8 nucleotides line up with TRBD1. This CDR3 region has 23 residues. The V segment lost 4 bases and the J segment 1 base; nucleotides outside the gene matches: 26. The germline V gene has CDR1 LGHNA and CDR2 YNFKEQ. The CDR3 DNA follows: TGTGCCAGCAGCCTTTTTTCAGGACCCCCCGACAGGGGAGGAATTATAACTAATGAAAAACTGTTTTTT. Amino acids: CASSLFSGPPDRGGIITNEKLFF.